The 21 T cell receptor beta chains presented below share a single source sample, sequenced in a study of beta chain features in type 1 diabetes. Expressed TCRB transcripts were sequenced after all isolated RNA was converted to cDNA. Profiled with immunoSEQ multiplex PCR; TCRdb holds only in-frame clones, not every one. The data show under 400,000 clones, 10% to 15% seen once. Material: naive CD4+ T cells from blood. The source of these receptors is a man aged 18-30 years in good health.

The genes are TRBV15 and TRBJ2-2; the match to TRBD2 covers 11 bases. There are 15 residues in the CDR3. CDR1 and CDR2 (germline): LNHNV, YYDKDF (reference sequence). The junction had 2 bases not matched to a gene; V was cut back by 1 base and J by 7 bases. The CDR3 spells CATSRVLAGDGELFF. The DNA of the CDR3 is TGTGCCACCAGCAGAGTACTAGCGGGAGACGGGGAGCTGTTTTTT.

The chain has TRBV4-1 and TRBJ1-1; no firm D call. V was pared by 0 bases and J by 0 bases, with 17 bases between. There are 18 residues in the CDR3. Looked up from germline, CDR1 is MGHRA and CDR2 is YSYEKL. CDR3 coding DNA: TGCGCCAGCAGCCAAGATTCTGGCACGCGACAACTGAACACTGAAGCTTTCTTT. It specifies CASSQDSGTRQLNTEAFF.

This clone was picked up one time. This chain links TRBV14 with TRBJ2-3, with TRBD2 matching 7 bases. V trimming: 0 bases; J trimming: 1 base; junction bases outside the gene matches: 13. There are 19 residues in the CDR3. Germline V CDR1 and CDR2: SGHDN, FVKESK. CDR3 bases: TGTGCCAGCAGCCAAGAGGGGTGGCGGGGGAAGCCCGGCACAGATACGCAGTATTTT. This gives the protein CASSQEGWRGKPGTDTQYF.

In DNA form, the CDR3 reads TGTGCCAGCAGCTTTGGGACAGGGCGCCCAGATACGCAGTATTTT. This gives the protein CASSFGTGRPDTQYF. The V and J genes are TRBV7-2 and TRBJ2-3, with TRBD1 matching 9 bases. J lost 4 bases, V lost 3 bases, and 5 bases had no gene match. This CDR3 has 15 amino acids. The germline CDR1 and CDR2 sequences are SGHTA and FQGNSA.

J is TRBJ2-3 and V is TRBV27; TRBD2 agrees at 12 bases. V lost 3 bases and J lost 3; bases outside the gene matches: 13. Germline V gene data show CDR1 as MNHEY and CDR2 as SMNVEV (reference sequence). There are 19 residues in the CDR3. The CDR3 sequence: CASSFSPRLAGEGTDTQYF. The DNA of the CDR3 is TGTGCCAGCAGTTTTTCTCCACGACTAGCGGGAGAAGGTACAGATACGCAGTATTTT.

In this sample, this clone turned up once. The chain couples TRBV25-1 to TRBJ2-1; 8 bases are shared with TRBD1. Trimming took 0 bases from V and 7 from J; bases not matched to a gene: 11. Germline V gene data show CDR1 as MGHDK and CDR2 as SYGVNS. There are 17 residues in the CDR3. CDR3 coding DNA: TGTGCCAGCAGTGAATATATGGGGACAGGTTTCTCGAATGAGCAGTTCTTC. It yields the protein CASSEYMGTGFSNEQFF.

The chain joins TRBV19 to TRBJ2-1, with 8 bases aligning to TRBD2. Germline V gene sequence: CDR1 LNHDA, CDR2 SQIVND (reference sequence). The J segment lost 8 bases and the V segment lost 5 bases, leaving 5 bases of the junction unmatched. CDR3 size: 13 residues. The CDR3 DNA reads TGTGCCAGTAGTGCACTAGCGGCATATGAGCAGTTCTTC. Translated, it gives CASSALAAYEQFF.

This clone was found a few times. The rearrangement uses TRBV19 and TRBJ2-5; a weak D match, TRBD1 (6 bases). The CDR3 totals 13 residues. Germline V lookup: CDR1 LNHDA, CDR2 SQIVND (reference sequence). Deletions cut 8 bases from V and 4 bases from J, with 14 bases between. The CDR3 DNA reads TGTGCCAGTCGTGCAGGGGTGATAGAGACCCAGTACTTC. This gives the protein CASRAGVIETQYF. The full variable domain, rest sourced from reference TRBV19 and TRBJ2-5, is DGGITQSPKYLFRKEGQNVTLSCEQNLNHDAMYWYRQDPGQGLRLIYYSQIVNDFQKGDIAEGYSVSREKKESFPLTVTSAQKNPTAFYLCASRAGVIETQYFGPGTRLLVL.

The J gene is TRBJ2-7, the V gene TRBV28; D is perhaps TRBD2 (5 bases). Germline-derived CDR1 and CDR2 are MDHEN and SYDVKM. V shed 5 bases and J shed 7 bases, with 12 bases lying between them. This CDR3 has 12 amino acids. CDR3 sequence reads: CASSPFRGEQYF. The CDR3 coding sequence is TGTGCCAGCAGTCCGTTCCGGGGAGAGCAGTACTTC.

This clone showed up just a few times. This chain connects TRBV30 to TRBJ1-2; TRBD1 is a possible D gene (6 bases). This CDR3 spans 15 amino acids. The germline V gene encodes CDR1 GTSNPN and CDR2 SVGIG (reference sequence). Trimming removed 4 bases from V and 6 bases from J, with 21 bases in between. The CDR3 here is CAWTATGGAMNGYTF. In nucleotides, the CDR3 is TGTGCCTGGACTGCCACGGGGGGCGCGATGAATGGCTACACCTTC.

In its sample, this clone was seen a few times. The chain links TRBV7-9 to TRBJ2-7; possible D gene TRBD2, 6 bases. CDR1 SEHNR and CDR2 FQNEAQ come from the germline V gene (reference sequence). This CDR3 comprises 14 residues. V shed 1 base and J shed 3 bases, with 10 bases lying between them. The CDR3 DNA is TGTGCCAGCAGCTTAGACGGGGGAAACTACGAGCAGTACTTC. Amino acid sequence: CASSLDGGNYEQYF.

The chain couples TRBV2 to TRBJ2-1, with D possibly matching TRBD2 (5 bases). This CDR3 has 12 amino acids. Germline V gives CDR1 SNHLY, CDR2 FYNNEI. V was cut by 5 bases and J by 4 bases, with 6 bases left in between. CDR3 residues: CASSKRYNEQFF. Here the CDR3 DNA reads TGTGCCAGCAGTAAGCGGTACAATGAGCAGTTCTTC.

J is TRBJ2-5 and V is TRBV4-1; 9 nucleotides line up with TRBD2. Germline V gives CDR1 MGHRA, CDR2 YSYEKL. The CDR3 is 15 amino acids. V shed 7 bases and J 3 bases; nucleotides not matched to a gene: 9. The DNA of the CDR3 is TGCGCCAGCACGAGGGCTAGCGGGGATAAAGAGACCCAGTACTTC. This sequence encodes CASTRASGDKETQYF.

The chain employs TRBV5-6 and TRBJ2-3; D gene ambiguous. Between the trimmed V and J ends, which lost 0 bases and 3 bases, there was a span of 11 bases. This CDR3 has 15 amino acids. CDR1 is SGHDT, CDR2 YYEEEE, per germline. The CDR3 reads CASSLGPGTTDTQYF. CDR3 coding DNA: TGTGCCAGCAGCTTGGGGCCAGGTACTACAGATACGCAGTATTTT.

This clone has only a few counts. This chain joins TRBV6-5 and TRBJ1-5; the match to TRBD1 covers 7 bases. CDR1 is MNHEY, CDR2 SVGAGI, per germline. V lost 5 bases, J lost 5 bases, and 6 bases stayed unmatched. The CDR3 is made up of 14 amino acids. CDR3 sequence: CASSQTTGDQPQHF. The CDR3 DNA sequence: TGTGCCAGCAGTCAAACTACAGGGGATCAGCCCCAGCATTTT.

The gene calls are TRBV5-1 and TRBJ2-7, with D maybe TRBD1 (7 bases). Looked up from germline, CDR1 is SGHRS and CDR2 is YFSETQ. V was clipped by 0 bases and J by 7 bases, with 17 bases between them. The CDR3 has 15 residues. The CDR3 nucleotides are TGCGCCAGCAGCTTGGCTGCAGGGGGGCCGGGGGAGCAGTACTTC. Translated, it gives CASSLAAGGPGEQYF.

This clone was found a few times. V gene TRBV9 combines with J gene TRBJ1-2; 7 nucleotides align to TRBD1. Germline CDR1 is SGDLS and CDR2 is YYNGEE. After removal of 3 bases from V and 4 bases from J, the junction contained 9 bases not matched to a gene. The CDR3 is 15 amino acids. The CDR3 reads CASSDGTASGYGYTF. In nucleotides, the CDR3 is TGTGCCAGCAGCGACGGGACAGCCTCGGGCTATGGCTACACCTTC.

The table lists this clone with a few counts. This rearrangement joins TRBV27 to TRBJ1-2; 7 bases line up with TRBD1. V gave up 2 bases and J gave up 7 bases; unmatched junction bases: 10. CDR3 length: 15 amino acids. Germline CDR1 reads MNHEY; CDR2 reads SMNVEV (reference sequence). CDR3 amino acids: CASSLRGRQGVGYTF. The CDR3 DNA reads TGTGCCAGCAGTTTAAGGGGAAGACAGGGAGTTGGCTACACCTTC.

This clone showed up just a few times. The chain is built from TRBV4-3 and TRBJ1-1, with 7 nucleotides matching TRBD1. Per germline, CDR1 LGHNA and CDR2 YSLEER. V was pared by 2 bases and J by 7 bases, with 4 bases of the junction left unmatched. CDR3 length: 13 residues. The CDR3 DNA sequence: TGCGCCAGCAGCCAACTTCAGGGGGATGAAGCTTTCTTT. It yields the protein CASSQLQGDEAFF.

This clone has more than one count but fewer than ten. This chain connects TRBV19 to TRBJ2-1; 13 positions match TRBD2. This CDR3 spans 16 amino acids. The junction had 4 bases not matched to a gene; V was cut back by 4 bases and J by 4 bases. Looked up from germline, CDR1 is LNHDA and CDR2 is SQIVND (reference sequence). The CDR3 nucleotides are TGTGCCAGTAGTACGCTACTAGCGGGGGGGTACAATGAGCAGTTCTTC. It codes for CASSTLLAGGYNEQFF.

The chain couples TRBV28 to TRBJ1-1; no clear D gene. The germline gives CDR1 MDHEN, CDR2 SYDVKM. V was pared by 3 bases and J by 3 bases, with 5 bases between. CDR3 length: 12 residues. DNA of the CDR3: TGTGCCAGCAGTTTGCCGGACACTGAAGCTTTCTTT. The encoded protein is CASSLPDTEAFF.